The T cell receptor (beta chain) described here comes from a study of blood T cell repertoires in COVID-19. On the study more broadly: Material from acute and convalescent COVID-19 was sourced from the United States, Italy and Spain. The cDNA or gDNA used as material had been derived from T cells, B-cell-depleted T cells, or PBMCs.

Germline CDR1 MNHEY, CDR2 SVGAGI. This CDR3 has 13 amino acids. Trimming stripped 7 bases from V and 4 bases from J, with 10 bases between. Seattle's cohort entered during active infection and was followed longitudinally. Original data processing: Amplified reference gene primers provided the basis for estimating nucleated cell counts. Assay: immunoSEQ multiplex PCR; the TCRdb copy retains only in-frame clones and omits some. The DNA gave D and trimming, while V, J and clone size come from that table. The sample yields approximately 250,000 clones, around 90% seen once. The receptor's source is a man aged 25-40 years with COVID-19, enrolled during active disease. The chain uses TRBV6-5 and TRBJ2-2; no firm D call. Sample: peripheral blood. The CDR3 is CASTDWATGELFF. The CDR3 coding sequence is TGTGCCAGCACCGATTGGGCCACCGGGGAGCTGTTTTTT.